The rows below give T cell receptor beta chains drawn from one sample of a study of Graves' ophthalmopathy and Graves' hyperthyroidism. TCRdb ran MiXCR on the multiplex PCR reads and lists one entry per CDR3 protein. The table lists 450,000 to 600,000 distinct CDR3 sequences, under 40% of them singletons, with 3.5% to 4.5% in the top ten. Sample: peripheral blood or thyroid tissue (not recorded which). Source of these receptors: an adult man with Graves' hyperthyroidism. CDR3s include the opening cysteine and the closing phenylalanine or tryptophan. The order of the fields is J gene, clone size, D gene, V gene, CDR3 DNA, CDR3 protein. A D gene is named only where the DNA matches it firmly. Size tells how often a clone was seen (once, few, many) or the class of an expanded clone, and some rows leave it out.

>TRBJ1-1|-|-|TRBV15
TGTGCCACCAGCAGAAGTACAGGGCGTGATGAAGCTTTCTTT
CATSRSTGRDEAFF
>TRBJ1-5|few|-|TRBV7-9
TGTGCCAGCAGTTTAACAGAAACGGATCAGCCCCAGCATTTT
CASSLTETDQPQHF
>TRBJ1-3|many|-|TRBV15
TGTGCCACCAGCAGAGGAGACCTGTCTGGAAACACCATATATTTT
CATSRGDLSGNTIYF
>TRBJ1-6|many|-|TRBV3-1
TGTGCCAGCAGCCAACGGGTCGGTTCACCCCTCCACTTT
CASSQRVGSPLHF
>TRBJ1-1|-|TRBD1|TRBV20-1
TGCAGTGCCTGGACAGGGGGCCCCACTGAAGCTTTCTTT
CSAWTGGPTEAFF
>TRBJ2-7|many|-|TRBV7-2
TGTGCCAGCAGCTTAGGAAGCGCGGGTTGGTACGAGCAGTACTTC
CASSLGSAGWYEQYF
>TRBJ1-2|few|-|TRBV7-9
TGTGCCAGCAGCTTAAAAGGAGTGAGCGCCTATGGCTACACCTTC
CASSLKGVSAYGYTF
>TRBJ1-2|few|TRBD1|TRBV7-9
TGTGCCAGCAGCTTAGGTCCGGGACAGGCCGGCTACACCTTC
CASSLGPGQAGYTF
>TRBJ2-7|-|-|TRBV12-3/TRBV12-4
TGTGCCAGCAGTTTAAAAACTCCCGCCGCCCTCTACGAGCAGTACTTC
CASSLKTPAALYEQYF
>TRBJ2-7|many|-|TRBV20-1
TGCAGCGCCGAGGGCGGGGACGACGAGCAGTACTTC
CSAEGGDDEQYF
>TRBJ1-3|-|-|TRBV3-1
TGTGCCAGCAGCCAAGGAGGGGACTCTGGAAACACCATATATTTT
CASSQGGDSGNTIYF
>TRBJ2-7|-|TRBD2|TRBV29-1
TGCAGCAGGGGGGCGGGGGGGACCTCCTACGAGCAGTACTTC
CSRGAGGTSYEQYF
>TRBJ1-1|many|TRBD1|TRBV5-1
TGCGCCAGCAGCTTGGACAGGGGGCCTGAAGCTTTCTTT
CASSLDRGPEAFF
>TRBJ1-2|-|TRBD1|TRBV4-1
TGCGCCAGCAGCCAGGACAGGGGGCTTGGTGGCTACACCTTC
CASSQDRGLGGYTF
>TRBJ2-3|few|TRBD2|TRBV7-9
TGTGCCAGCAGCTTAGGCAGAGCGGGGGCCCCACCGAAAGATACGCAGTATTTT
CASSLGRAGAPPKDTQYF
>TRBJ1-3|many|-|TRBV2
TGTGCCAGCAGGTCAACTGAAACCCTCACTGGAAACACCATATATTTT
CASRSTETLTGNTIYF
>TRBJ1-2|many|-|TRBV6-2/TRBV6-3
TGTGCCAGCAGTTGGGGACTCTATGGCTACACCTTC
CASSWGLYGYTF
>TRBJ2-7|few|-|TRBV6-5
TGTGCCAGCAGTTCCAGGGTCTACGAGCAGTACTTC
CASSSRVYEQYF
>TRBJ1-5|-|-|TRBV12-3/TRBV12-4
TGTGCCAGCAGTTTGGGCCAGCAAGAGACCCAGCATTTT
CASSLGQQETQHF
>TRBJ2-2|-|-|TRBV24-1
TGTGCCAGCAGCGCCTTGGGCGTCGGGGAGCTGTTTTTT
CASSALGVGELFF
>TRBJ1-3|-|-|TRBV20-1
TGCAGTGCTACAAGCGGGGGACCCTCTAACACCATATATTTT
CSATSGGPSNTIYF
>TRBJ1-5|few|-|TRBV30
TGTGCCTGGAGTGTAGACAGGTACAATCAGCCCCAGCATTTT
CAWSVDRYNQPQHF
>TRBJ2-2|-|TRBD2|TRBV7-3
TGTGCCAGCAGCCATAGCGGGCCCTACAATGAGCAGTTTTTT
CASSHSGPYNEQFF
>TRBJ1-1|many|-|TRBV12-3/TRBV12-4
TGTGCCAGCAGCCCTAATCCCCGGACAGATTGGGACACTGAAGCTTTCTTT
CASSPNPRTDWDTEAFF
>TRBJ2-6|-|-|TRBV2
TGTGCCAGCAGTCGGAGGGGGATTGGGGCCAACGTCCTGACTTTC
CASSRRGIGANVLTF
>TRBJ1-1|-|-|TRBV5-1
TGCGCCAGCGCAAGGGTGTACGGGGGCAGTAGGAACACTGAAGCTTTCTTT
CASARVYGGSRNTEAFF
>TRBJ2-5|-|TRBD1|TRBV7-9
TGTGCCAGCAGCTTGCCGGGACAGCAAGAGACCCAGTACTTC
CASSLPGQQETQYF
>TRBJ1-2|-|-|TRBV30
TGTGCCTGGGCCCCGCGATATGGCTACACCTTC
CAWAPRYGYTF
>TRBJ2-2|-|-|TRBV7-4
TGTGCCAGTAGTACCGGGACGGGGTGGTCCGGGGAGCTGTTTTTT
CASSTGTGWSGELFF
>TRBJ1-2|-|TRBD1|TRBV29-1
TGCAGCGCCGTGGGGGGACAGGTCGCTAACTATGGCTACACCTTC
CSAVGGQVANYGYTF
>TRBJ2-5|many|-|TRBV6-5
TGTGCCAGCAGTCAAACAACTCGAGAGACCCAGTACTTC
CASSQTTRETQYF
>TRBJ2-5|-|TRBD2|TRBV5-1
TGCGCCAGCAGCACAGAAGGACTAGCGGGGAGGGAGACCCAGTACTTC
CASSTEGLAGRETQYF
>TRBJ1-2|many|TRBD1|TRBV6-1
TGTGCCAGCAGGTCGACAGGGGGCGAAGGCTACACCTTC
CASRSTGGEGYTF
>TRBJ1-4|-|-|TRBV12-3/TRBV12-4
TGTGCCAGCAGCCTGGATGGAGGAAATAATGAAAAACTGTTTTTT
CASSLDGGNNEKLFF
>TRBJ1-6|-|-|TRBV6-1
TGTGCCAGCAGTGAATATAGCGTTTATAATTCACCCCTCCACTTT
CASSEYSVYNSPLHF
>TRBJ1-6|many|-|TRBV25-1
TGTGCCAGCAGGACGGCAGAGGCTAATTCACCCCTCCACTTT
CASRTAEANSPLHF
>TRBJ2-5|few|-|TRBV18
TGTGCCAGCTCACCCCTGGAACAAGAGACCCAGTACTTC
CASSPLEQETQYF
>TRBJ1-2|once|TRBD1|TRBV20-1
TGCAGTGCTGAACAGGGGAGGGGGCCTGGCTACACCTTC
CSAEQGRGPGYTF
>TRBJ1-5|-|-|TRBV7-9
TGTGCCAGCAGCTTAAAGACCGATCAGCCCCAGCATTTT
CASSLKTDQPQHF
>TRBJ2-2|-|-|TRBV7-2
TGTGCCAGCACCCTCCCAACCGGCCGGGAGCTGTTTTTT
CASTLPTGRELFF
>TRBJ1-2|few|-|TRBV7-4
TGTGCCAGCAGCTTCCACATTAACTATGGCTACACCTTC
CASSFHINYGYTF
>TRBJ1-1|many|TRBD1|TRBV4-2
TGTGCCAGCAGCCAGGCAACAGGGGCGGGAACTGAAGCTTTCTTT
CASSQATGAGTEAFF
>TRBJ1-2|-|-|TRBV29-1
TGCAGCGGGAGGACTAGCGGGGGCTTCACCTTC
CSGRTSGGFTF
>TRBJ2-5|many|-|TRBV6-5
TGTGCCAGCAGTTACGGGATGGGAGGGGGGGAGACCCAGTACTTC
CASSYGMGGGETQYF
>TRBJ1-6|-|-|TRBV10-2
TGCGCCAGCAGTCGTACAGGGCCCCCACCCCTCCACTTT
CASSRTGPPPLHF
>TRBJ2-7|many|-|TRBV13
TGTGCCAGCAGCTCCCTCCGGAGGGACAATACCTACGAGCAGTACTTC
CASSSLRRDNTYEQYF
>TRBJ1-2|many|TRBD1|TRBV5-1
TGCGCCAGCAGCTGGGACAGCCCTAGGGCGGCCTACACCTTC
CASSWDSPRAAYTF
>TRBJ2-7|many|TRBD1|TRBV4-1
TGCGCCAGCAGCCAATCCAGGGGGACCTCCTACGAGCAGTACTTC
CASSQSRGTSYEQYF
>TRBJ1-1|once|-|TRBV29-1
TGCAGCGTTGAGGCGGGGGCTGGGCTCATGAACACTGAAGCTTTCTTT
CSVEAGAGLMNTEAFF
>TRBJ1-2|-|TRBD1|TRBV29-1
TGCAGCGTGGACAGGAATAACTATGGCTACACCTTC
CSVDRNNYGYTF
>TRBJ1-5|-|-|TRBV10-2
TGCGCCAGCAGCGGACTAGCGGGGGCGGGAACCCAGCATTTT
CASSGLAGAGTQHF
>TRBJ1-2|-|TRBD1|TRBV7-3
TGTGCCAGCAGCTTGACAGGGGTCACCGCGGCCTATGGCTACACCTTC
CASSLTGVTAAYGYTF
>TRBJ1-6|-|TRBD1|TRBV2
TGTGCCAGCAATCAGGGGGCAGGTTCACCCCTCCACTTT
CASNQGAGSPLHF
>TRBJ1-4|many|-|TRBV5-1
TGCGCCAGCAGACTACAGGGAGGGAATGAAAAACTGTTTTTT
CASRLQGGNEKLFF
>TRBJ2-7|few|TRBD2|TRBV7-3
TGTGCCAGCAGCCAGACTAGCGGGAGGGGCGAGCAGTACTTC
CASSQTSGRGEQYF